The 3 T cell receptor beta chains presented below share a single source sample, sequenced in a study of blood T cell repertoires in COVID-19. Profiling relied on immunoSEQ multiplex PCR, and the TCRdb table lists in-frame clones only, not all of them. This table holds tens of thousands of clones, around 73% found once. Sequenced: PBMCs or T cells enriched from blood (not recorded which). The receptors come from a woman in her 50s with acute COVID-19.

The chain uses TRBV23-1 and TRBJ2-1; possible D gene TRBD1, 6 bases. TRBV23-1 is noted as an ORF with a role that remains uncertain. Trimming took 5 bases from V and 2 from J, leaving 10 bases between them. This CDR3 region has 14 residues. The CDR3 DNA is TGCGCCAGCAGTTTCAGGGGTACCTACAATGAGCAGTTCTTC. This codes for CASSFRGTYNEQFF.

This chain joins TRBV7-3 and TRBJ2-1, with TRBD2 as a possible D gene (5 bases). CDR3 length: 15 residues. Germline V lookup: CDR1 SGHTA, CDR2 FQGTGA. V lost 6 bases and J lost 5, with 17 bases in between. CDR3 in amino acids: CASSPAARTHNEQFF. Written as DNA, the CDR3 is TGTGCCAGCAGTCCCGCTGCCAGGACTCACAATGAGCAGTTCTTC.

The chain couples TRBV24-1 to TRBJ2-3; 7 bases are a match to TRBD2. The CDR3 has 12 amino acids. Unmatched junction bases numbered 4, after V lost 8 bases and J lost 6 bases. Germline-derived CDR1 and CDR2 are KGHDR and SFDVKD. CDR3 coding DNA: TGTGCCACCACCGAGCGGGGTGATACGCAGTATTTT. Its translation: CATTERGDTQYF.